Listed here are 22 T cell receptor beta chains from one sample, sequenced in a study of shared T cell receptors in the human thymus. Profiling relied on immunoSEQ multiplex PCR, and the TCRdb table lists in-frame clones only, not all of them. Here the sample spans hundreds of thousands of clones, roughly 90% being singletons. The same sample was also studied in work on human thymus T cells.

Source material: thymocytes. These receptors were collected from a boy younger than two with a congenital heart defect.

V gene TRBV28 combines with J gene TRBJ2-7, with D perhaps matching TRBD2 (5 bases). Trimming cost V 2 bases and J 0 bases, with 20 bases left between them. CDR3 length equals 18 residues. The V gene's germline CDR1 is MDHEN and CDR2 SYDVKM. In nucleotides, the CDR3 is TGTGCCAGCAGTTTAGGGAACCCTTTAGCGTTTAGCTCCTACGAGCAGTACTTC. Amino acids: CASSLGNPLAFSSYEQYF.

The chain is built from TRBV28 and TRBJ2-5; possibly TRBD2 for D (5 bases). This CDR3 is built from 12 residues. Germline V gene sequence: CDR1 MDHEN, CDR2 SYDVKM. The V and J ends lost 8 bases and 10 bases respectively, with 17 bases between them. The CDR3 DNA reads as TGTGCCAGCCTAGACCGCCAAAGCGGCCAGTACTTC. This codes for CASLDRQSGQYF.

The chain links TRBV27 to TRBJ2-3, with 10 bases aligning to TRBD2. Germline V gives CDR1 MNHEY, CDR2 SMNVEV (reference sequence). The CDR3 is 18 residues long. Trimming removed 2 bases from V and 0 bases from J; junction bases left unmatched: 8. CDR3 coding DNA: TGTGCCAGCAGTTTAGTATCCACTAGCGGGGTTAGCACAGATACGCAGTATTTT. Its translation is CASSLVSTSGVSTDTQYF.

The rearrangement joins TRBV6-5 to TRBJ2-3; TRBD2 matches at 8 bases. The CDR3 covers 15 residues. The germline gives CDR1 MNHEY, CDR2 SVGAGI. With V trimmed by 2 bases and J by 6 bases, 7 bases remained unmatched. The CDR3 here is CASSYRGLGRDTQYF. For the CDR3, the DNA is TGTGCCAGCAGTTACCGGGGACTAGGGAGGGATACGCAGTATTTT.

This chain connects TRBV4-3 to TRBJ2-4; D is possibly TRBD1 (6 bases). CDR3 length: 18 residues. Germline CDR1 and CDR2: LGHNA and YSLEER. The V gene lost 2 bases and the J gene lost 0 bases, with 17 bases spanning the gap. CDR3 sequence (DNA): TGCGCCAGCAGCCAAAAACCCCGGCAGGGGTTAGCCAAAAACATTCAGTACTTC. Amino acids: CASSQKPRQGLAKNIQYF.

The gene calls are TRBV5-1 and TRBJ2-5; 9 bases match TRBD1. The CDR3 sequence is 16 residues long. Germline trimming cut 4 bases from V and 5 bases from J; bases unmatched to any gene: 12. Germline CDR1 SGHRS, CDR2 YFSETQ. The CDR3 protein is CASSMYRDRDRETQYF. CDR3 nucleotide sequence: TGCGCCAGCAGCATGTACCGGGACAGGGATAGGGAGACCCAGTACTTC.

The chain uses TRBV5-6 and TRBJ2-5; the D gene is possibly TRBD2 (5 bases). The CDR3 has 13 amino acids. Trimming took off 1 base at V and 5 bases at J, with 9 bases between the two ends. CDR1 and CDR2 from the germline V gene are SGHDT and YYEEEE. CDR3 amino acids: CASSLRLRETQYF. In nucleotides, the CDR3 is TGTGCCAGCAGCTTGAGACTAAGGGAGACCCAGTACTTC.

The CDR3 region is CASSRTGARREPQHF. The CDR3 bases are TGTGCCAGCAGCCGGACAGGGGCCCGGCGGGAGCCCCAGCATTTT. The gene calls are TRBV6-6 and TRBJ1-5; TRBD1 matches at 9 bases. Per germline, CDR1 MNHNY and CDR2 SVGAGI (reference sequence). V was clipped by 6 bases and J by 8 bases; unmatched bases: 11. CDR3 length: 15 amino acids.

This chain links TRBV29-1 with TRBJ2-2; D perhaps matches TRBD1 (6 bases). The CDR3 has 14 amino acids. Trimming stripped 6 bases from V and 5 bases from J, with 16 bases between. Germline V gives CDR1 SQVTM, CDR2 ANQGSEA. The CDR3 DNA reads as TGCAGCGTCCCCAGGGGCCCGGGGACCGGGGAGCTGTTTTTT. This codes for CSVPRGPGTGELFF.

The chain couples TRBV4-2 to TRBJ2-3; possible D gene TRBD2, 5 bases. In germline, CDR1 is LGHNA, CDR2 YNFKEQ. Deletions cut 1 base from V and 3 bases from J, with 11 bases between. The CDR3 covers 15 residues. Here the CDR3 reads CASSQGGEGTDTQYF. DNA for the CDR3: TGTGCCAGCAGCCAAGGCGGCGAGGGAACAGATACGCAGTATTTT.

This chain uses TRBV18 with TRBJ2-7; TRBD1 aligns across 7 bases. Germline assignment: CDR1 KGHSH and CDR2 LQKENI. Trimming took 2 bases from V and 5 from J; bases not matched to a gene: 6. This CDR3 comprises 14 residues. For the CDR3, the DNA is TGTGCCAGCTCACCAGGGACAGATGATCACGAGCAGTACTTC. Translating gives CASSPGTDDHEQYF.

In this sample, this clone turned up a few times. The rearrangement links TRBV6-6 to TRBJ2-2; a possible D gene is TRBD2 (5 bases). The V end lost 4 bases, the J end lost 7 bases, and 19 bases lay between the germline ends. Looked up from germline, CDR1 is MNHNY and CDR2 is SVGAGI (reference sequence). The CDR3 extends over 16 amino acids. CDR3 DNA: TGTGCCAGCAGTTCCTCGACCGTACCGGGGTTCGGGGAGCTGTTTTTT. Its translation is CASSSSTVPGFGELFF.

The V call is TRBV6-5, the J call TRBJ2-5, with D perhaps matching TRBD1 (6 bases). Trimming removed 2 bases from V and 3 bases from J, with 13 bases in between. Germline V CDR1 and CDR2: MNHEY, SVGAGI. The CDR3 sequence is 15 residues long. This CDR3 reads CASSYRQGQKETQYF. DNA of the CDR3: TGTGCCAGCAGTTACCGACAAGGACAGAAAGAGACCCAGTACTTC.

The V gene is TRBV7-9, the J gene TRBJ2-1; D ambiguous. The CDR3 is 13 residues long. CDR1 is SEHNR and CDR2 is FQNEAQ in the germline V gene (reference sequence). V dropped 3 bases and J dropped 6 bases, with 9 bases sitting between them. DNA for the CDR3: TGTGCCAGCAGCTTTAGAGGCGTCAATGAGCAGTTCTTC. Protein sequence: CASSFRGVNEQFF.

The CDR3 DNA sequence: TGTGCCAGCAGTGATGGGACAGGAGGCCACACTGAAGCTTTCTTT. Its protein is CASSDGTGGHTEAFF. The rearrangement uses TRBV27 and TRBJ1-1, with 8 bases aligning to TRBD1. CDR1 is MNHEY and CDR2 is SMNVEV in the germline V gene (reference sequence). This CDR3 is 15 amino acids long. Trimming cost V 5 bases and J 3 bases; bases outside gene matches: 8.

The chain employs TRBV15 and TRBJ2-1; no clear D. V was shortened by 2 bases and J by 7 bases, with 12 bases between the two germline ends. There are 14 residues in the CDR3. Germline-derived CDR1 and CDR2 are LNHNV and YYDKDF (reference sequence). The CDR3 is CATSRNRRSNEQFF. DNA for the CDR3: TGTGCCACCAGCAGAAACCGGCGGTCTAATGAGCAGTTCTTC.

The V and J genes are TRBV5-6 and TRBJ2-1, with 16 bases lining up with TRBD2. J lost 5 bases, V lost 4 bases, and 12 bases had no gene match. CDR1 and CDR2 (germline): SGHDT, YYEEEE. The CDR3 has 19 residues. CDR3 DNA sequence: TGTGCCAGCAGCCATTCGGGACTAGCGGGAGGGAGCGATGACAATGAGCAGTTCTTC. Its protein product is CASSHSGLAGGSDDNEQFF.

Written as DNA, the CDR3 is TGTGCCAGCAGCAAATCGAGCGGGAACACTGAAGCTTTCTTT. Amino acids: CASSKSSGNTEAFF. The chain is built from TRBV21-1 and TRBJ1-1. TRBV21-1 is a pseudogene locus. The CDR3 is made up of 14 amino acids.

The CDR3 nucleotides are TGTGCCAGCAGCGTAATCGCCCTCCAGGGAAGGGGGACCACTGAAGCTTTCTTT. It is translated as CASSVIALQGRGTTEAFF. The chain uses TRBV9 and TRBJ1-1; the D gene is possibly TRBD1 (6 bases). Trimming took 1 base from V and 4 from J, leaving 23 bases between them. CDR1 SGDLS and CDR2 YYNGEE come from the germline V gene. The CDR3 runs 18 residues.

The chain links TRBV10-1 to TRBJ2-1; 9 bases are a match to TRBD2. The V and J ends lost 1 base and 4 bases, in that order; junction bases with no gene match: 2. CDR3 length: 15 residues. Germline loops: CDR1 WNHNN, CDR2 SYGVQD (reference sequence). Written as DNA, the CDR3 is TGCGCCAGCAGTGAGTGGACTAGCGTGTACAATGAGCAGTTCTTC. The encoded protein is CASSEWTSVYNEQFF.

There are a few counts of this clone. This chain joins TRBV4-2 and TRBJ1-5; D not certain. The CDR3 has 13 residues. Trimming took off 0 bases at V and 6 bases at J, with 6 bases between the two ends. Germline lookup yields CDR1 LGHNA and CDR2 YNFKEQ. The DNA for the CDR3 is TGTGCCAGCAGCCAAGAAAGCGGTCAGCCCCAGCATTTT. It translates to CASSQESGQPQHF.

The genes are TRBV7-9 and TRBJ1-5, with a weak D call TRBD1 (5 bases). CDR1 is SEHNR, CDR2 FQNEAQ, per germline (reference sequence). V was trimmed by 2 bases and J by 4 bases, leaving 6 bases between them. This CDR3 spans 13 amino acids. Here the CDR3 DNA reads TGTGCCAGCAGCTTATCAGGGAATCAGCCCCAGCATTTT. Protein product: CASSLSGNQPQHF.